The rows below give T cell receptor beta chains drawn from one sample of a study of T cells and Merkel cell carcinoma outcomes. TCRdb's copy holds only in-frame clones and misses some; the assay was immunoSEQ multiplex PCR. Of 6,700 or so clones listed, about 90% are singletons. Material: tumor tissue from Merkel cell carcinoma. The receptor source for this set is a human donor with Merkel cell carcinoma. CDR3s include the opening cysteine and the closing phenylalanine or tryptophan. A D gene is named only where the DNA matches it firmly.

D gene	V gene	J gene	CDR3 protein
TRBD1	TRBV4-2	TRBJ1-1	CASSQEGQGTEAFF
TRBD1	TRBV18	TRBJ2-7	CASSFGQGLDEQYF
NA	TRBV7-2	TRBJ2-1	CASSLGVGAQFF
NA	TRBV29-1	TRBJ2-1	CSVGYVNEQFF
NA	TRBV7-8	TRBJ2-7	CASSPGQGISYEQYF
TRBD1	TRBV7-2	TRBJ1-2	CASSFLPARDRANGYTF
NA	TRBV2	TRBJ1-5	CASSRTAGNQPQHF
NA	TRBV13	TRBJ1-1	CASSLGNTEAFF
TRBD2	TRBV13	TRBJ2-5	CASSPMGLAGQETQYF
NA	TRBV18	TRBJ2-5	CASSPARGETQYF
NA	TRBV7-9	TRBJ1-1	CASSLAGGVATEAFF
TRBD1	TRBV5-1	TRBJ2-2	CASSPGTGTNTGELFF
NA	TRBV6-6	TRBJ2-5	CASSEETQYF
NA	TRBV12-5	TRBJ2-3	CASGLVQGTDTQYF
NA	TRBV25-1	TRBJ1-1	CASSDRSEAFF
NA	TRBV18	TRBJ2-5	CASSQNRDETQYF
TRBD2	TRBV5-1	TRBJ2-3	CASRKLAGESDTQYF
TRBD1	TRBV5-1	TRBJ2-7	CASSEIRGQGADEQYF
NA	TRBV4-3	TRBJ2-2	CASSQDYRANTGELFF
TRBD1	TRBV9	TRBJ1-2	CASSMDRAGYGYTF
TRBD2	TRBV10-1	TRBJ2-5	CASSLAGDQETQYF
TRBD2	TRBV4-1	TRBJ2-7	CASSQLGTNYEQYF
TRBD1	TRBV2	TRBJ2-2	CASSPQGAWNTGELFF
NA	TRBV9	TRBJ1-3	CASSVGGPGNTIYF
NA	TRBV5-6	TRBJ2-6	CASSLTPQGRRTGANVLTF
NA	TRBV10-2	TRBJ1-5	CASSEPLQGSRSQPQHF
NA	TRBV6-5	TRBJ2-3	CASINPGTDTQYF
TRBD2	TRBV4-3	TRBJ2-3	CASSQEDRGDRTDTQYF
TRBD1	TRBV5-1	TRBJ2-2	CASSSMTGANTGELFF
NA	TRBV19	TRBJ2-2	CATDTTGELFF
NA	TRBV11-2	TRBJ2-7	CASSLDRTAGQYF
NA	TRBV6-1	TRBJ1-2	CASSVQTATYGYTF
TRBD2	TRBV7-3	TRBJ2-2	CASSLLAGATNTGELFF
NA	TRBV27	TRBJ1-3	CASRSGRGGNTIYF
NA	TRBV29-1	TRBJ1-1	CSSGTTENTEAFF
TRBD1	TRBV7-4	TRBJ2-7	CASSLSRWDRVDEQYF
NA	TRBV11-2	TRBJ2-6	CASSLSRAYSGANVLTF
TRBD1	TRBV5-1	TRBJ1-2	CASSYTGGTGNYGYTF
NA	TRBV30	TRBJ2-1	CAWDPRGFDNEQFF
TRBD2	TRBV4-2	TRBJ2-5	CASSQLAGGKWAQYF
TRBD1	TRBV5-1	TRBJ2-7	CASSPAGTGIYEQYF
NA	TRBV2	TRBJ2-2	CASSEGVLATGELFF
NA	TRBV6-5	TRBJ1-6	CASSYSNFSPLHF
NA	TRBV5-4	TRBJ1-2	CAGFVRGQYYGYTF
NA	TRBV6-5	TRBJ1-1	CASSARDEGRTFF
NA	TRBV6-4	TRBJ2-3	CASSESDSTDTQYF
TRBD2	TRBV14	TRBJ2-1	CASSPIGGAYNEQFF
TRBD2	TRBV5-1	TRBJ2-4	CASSLGASGGPAKNIQYF
NA	TRBV2	TRBJ2-1	CASSDSVGGRGDEQFF
TRBD1	TRBV6-5	TRBJ2-3	CASSSNRGWGTDTQYF
NA	TRBV6-6	TRBJ1-1	CASSYEGIEAFF
TRBD1	TRBV7-9	TRBJ2-3	CASRDRGTVGTQYF
TRBD2	TRBV30	TRBJ2-5	CAWSWGGGAETQYF
NA	TRBV19	TRBJ2-7	CASSIGNEQYF